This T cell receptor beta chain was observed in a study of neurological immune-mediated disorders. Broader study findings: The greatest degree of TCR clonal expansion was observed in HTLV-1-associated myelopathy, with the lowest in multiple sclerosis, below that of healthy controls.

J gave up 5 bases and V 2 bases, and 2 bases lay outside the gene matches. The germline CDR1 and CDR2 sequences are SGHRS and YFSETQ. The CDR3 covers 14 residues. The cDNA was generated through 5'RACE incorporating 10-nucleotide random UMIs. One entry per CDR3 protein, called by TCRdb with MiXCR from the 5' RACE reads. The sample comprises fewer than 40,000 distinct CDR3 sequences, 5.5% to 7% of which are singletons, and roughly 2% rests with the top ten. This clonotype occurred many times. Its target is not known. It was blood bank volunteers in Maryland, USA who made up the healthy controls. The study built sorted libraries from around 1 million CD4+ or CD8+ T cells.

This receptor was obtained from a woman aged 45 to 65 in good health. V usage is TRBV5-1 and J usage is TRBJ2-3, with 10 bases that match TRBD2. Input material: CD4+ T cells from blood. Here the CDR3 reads CASSLAGGQDTQYF. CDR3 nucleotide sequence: TGCGCCAGCAGCTTAGCGGGGGGGCAAGATACGCAGTATTTT. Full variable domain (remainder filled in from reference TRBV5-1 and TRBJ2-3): KAGVTQTPRYLIKTRGQQVTLSCSPISGHRSVSWYQQTPGQGLQFLFEYFSETQRNKGNFPGRFSGRQFSNSRSEMNVSTLELGDSALYLCASSLAGGQDTQYFGPGTRLTVL.